This T cell receptor beta chain was obtained from a study of blood T cell repertoires in COVID-19. The CDR3 totals 15 residues. Germline V lookup: CDR1 LGHNA, CDR2 YNFKEQ. V was cut by 2 bases and J by 5 bases, with 15 bases left in between. Here immunoSEQ multiplex PCR was the method, and the copy in TCRdb shows in-frame clones only, minus some. The data show approximately 330,000 clones, approximately 88% seen once. The material sequenced was peripheral blood. The chain links TRBV4-2 to TRBJ1-1; D gene ambiguous. This receptor was obtained from a man younger than 45 with COVID-19, enrolled during active disease. The DNA of the CDR3 is TGTGCCAGCAGCCAAAGTGGAGGGTTGAGGACTGAAGCTTTCTTT. As protein: CASSQSGGLRTEAFF.